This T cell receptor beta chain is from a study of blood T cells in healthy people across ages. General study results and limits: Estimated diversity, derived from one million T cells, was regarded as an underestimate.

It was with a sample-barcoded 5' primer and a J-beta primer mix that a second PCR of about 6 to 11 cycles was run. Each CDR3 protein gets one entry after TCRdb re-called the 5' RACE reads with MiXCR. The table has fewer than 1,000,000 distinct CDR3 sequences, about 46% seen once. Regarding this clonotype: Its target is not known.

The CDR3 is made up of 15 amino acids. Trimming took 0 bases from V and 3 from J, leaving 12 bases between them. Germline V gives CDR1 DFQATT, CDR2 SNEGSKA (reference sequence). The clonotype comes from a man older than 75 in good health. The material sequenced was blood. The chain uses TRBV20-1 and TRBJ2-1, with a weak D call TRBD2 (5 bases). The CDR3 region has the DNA TGCAGTGCTAGAGATAGAGGGAACGGCTACAATGAGCAGTTCTTC. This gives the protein CSARDRGNGYNEQFF.